This TCR beta chain was observed in a study of neurological immune-mediated disorders. Study outcomes and limitations: The phylogenetic placement of 18 of 34 multiple sclerosis patients' repertoires in one related-CDR3 cluster constitutes a possible signature.

V gave up 2 bases and J gave up 2 bases, with 10 bases separating them. Germline CDR1 and CDR2: SEHNR and FQNEAQ (reference sequence). The CDR3 length is 14 residues. The cDNA was synthesized by means of template-switch 5'RACE, which was carried out with 10-nucleotide random UMIs. From 15-18 subjects, over 160 million TCR-beta sequences were obtained in each sequencing run. Each CDR3 protein gets one entry after TCRdb re-called the 5' RACE reads with MiXCR. The sample lists 90,000 to 150,000 distinct CDR3 sequences; roughly 3.2% were seen once. The sample holds many counts of this clonotype. Its target is unknown.

The sequence came from a young woman with multiple sclerosis. The specimen was PBMCs. The V and J genes are TRBV7-9 and TRBJ2-7; weak D call: TRBD2 (6 bases). CDR3 loop: CASSLLGLPYEQYF. The CDR3 region has the DNA TGTGCCAGCAGCTTATTGGGACTGCCCTACGAGCAGTACTTC.